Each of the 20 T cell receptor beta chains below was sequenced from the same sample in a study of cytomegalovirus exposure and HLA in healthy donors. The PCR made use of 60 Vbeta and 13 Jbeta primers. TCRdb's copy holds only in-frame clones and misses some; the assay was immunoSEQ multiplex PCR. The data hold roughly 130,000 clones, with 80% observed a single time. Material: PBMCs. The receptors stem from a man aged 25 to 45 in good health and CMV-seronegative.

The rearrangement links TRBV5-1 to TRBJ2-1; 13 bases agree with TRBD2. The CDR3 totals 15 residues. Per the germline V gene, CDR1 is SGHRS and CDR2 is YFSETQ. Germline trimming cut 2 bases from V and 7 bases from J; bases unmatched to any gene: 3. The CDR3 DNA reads TGCGCCAGCAGCTTCGGACTAGCGGGAGTTAATGAGCAGTTCTTC. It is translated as CASSFGLAGVNEQFF.

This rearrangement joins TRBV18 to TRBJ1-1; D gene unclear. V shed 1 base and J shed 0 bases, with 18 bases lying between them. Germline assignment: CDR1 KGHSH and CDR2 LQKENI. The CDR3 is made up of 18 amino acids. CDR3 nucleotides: TGTGCCAGCTCACCACTTTCGGGAGTTTTATCAATGAACACTGAAGCTTTCTTT. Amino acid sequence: CASSPLSGVLSMNTEAFF.

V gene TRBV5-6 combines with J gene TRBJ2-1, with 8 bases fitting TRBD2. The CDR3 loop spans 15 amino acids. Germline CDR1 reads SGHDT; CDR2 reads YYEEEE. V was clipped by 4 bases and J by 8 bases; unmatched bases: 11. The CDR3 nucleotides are TGTGCCAGCAGCGCCGCTGGACTAGCTCCCTATGAGCAGTTCTTC. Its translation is CASSAAGLAPYEQFF.

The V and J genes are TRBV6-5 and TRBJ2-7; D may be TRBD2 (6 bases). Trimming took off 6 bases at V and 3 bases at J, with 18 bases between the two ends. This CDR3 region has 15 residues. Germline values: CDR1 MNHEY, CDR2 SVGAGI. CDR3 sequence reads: CASRAVAGPSYEQYF. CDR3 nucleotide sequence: TGTGCCAGCAGGGCCGTTGCGGGGCCAAGCTACGAGCAGTACTTC.

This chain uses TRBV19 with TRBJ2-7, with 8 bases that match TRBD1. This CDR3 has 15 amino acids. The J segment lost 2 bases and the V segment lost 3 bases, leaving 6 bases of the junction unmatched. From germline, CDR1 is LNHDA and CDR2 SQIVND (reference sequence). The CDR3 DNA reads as TGTGCCAGTAGTATGTGGACAGGGTTGGCCTACGAGCAGTACTTC. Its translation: CASSMWTGLAYEQYF.

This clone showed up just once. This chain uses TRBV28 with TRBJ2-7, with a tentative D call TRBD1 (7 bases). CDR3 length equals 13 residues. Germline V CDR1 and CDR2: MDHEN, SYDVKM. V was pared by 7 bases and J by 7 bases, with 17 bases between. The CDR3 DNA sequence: TGTGCCAGCATAACAGGGGAGGCGGAGGAGCAGTACTTC. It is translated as CASITGEAEEQYF.

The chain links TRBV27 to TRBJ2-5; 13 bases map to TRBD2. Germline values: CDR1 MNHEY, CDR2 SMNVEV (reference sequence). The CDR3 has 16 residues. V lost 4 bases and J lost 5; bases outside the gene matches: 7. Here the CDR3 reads CASSSGLAGALETQYF. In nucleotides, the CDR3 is TGTGCCAGCAGTTCAGGACTAGCGGGAGCTTTGGAGACCCAGTACTTC.

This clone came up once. This CDR3 is CASSYSGAHSYTEAFF. CDR3 DNA: TGTGCCAGCAGCTATTCAGGGGCCCATTCGTACACTGAAGCTTTCTTT. The chain links TRBV5-4 to TRBJ1-1; D might be TRBD1 (6 bases). CDR3 length: 16 amino acids. V gave up 3 bases and J gave up 3 bases, with 18 bases separating them. Per germline, CDR1 SGHNT and CDR2 YYREEE (reference sequence).

The CDR3 DNA reads TGTGCCAGCAGACCTAGCGGAACCACAGATACGCAGTATTTT. It encodes CASRPSGTTDTQYF. J is TRBJ2-3 and V is TRBV7-9, with TRBD2 matching over 7 bases. Trimming took 6 bases from V and 2 from J; bases not matched to a gene: 5. CDR1 SEHNR and CDR2 FQNEAQ come from the germline V gene (reference sequence). There are 14 residues in the CDR3. The full variable domain, rest sourced from reference TRBV7-9 and TRBJ2-3, is DTGVSQNPRHKITKRGQNVTFRCDPISEHNRLYWYRQTLGQGPEFLTYFQNEAQLEKSRLLSDRFSAERPKGSFSTLEIQRTEQGDSAMYLCASRPSGTTDTQYFGPGTRLTVL.

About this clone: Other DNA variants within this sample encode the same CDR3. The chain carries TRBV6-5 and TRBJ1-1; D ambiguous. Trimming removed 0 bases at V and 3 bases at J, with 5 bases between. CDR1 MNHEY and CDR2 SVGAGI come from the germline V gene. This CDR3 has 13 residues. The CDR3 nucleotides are TGTGCCAGCAGTTACTCTGCGGACACTGAAGCTTTCTTT. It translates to CASSYSADTEAFF.

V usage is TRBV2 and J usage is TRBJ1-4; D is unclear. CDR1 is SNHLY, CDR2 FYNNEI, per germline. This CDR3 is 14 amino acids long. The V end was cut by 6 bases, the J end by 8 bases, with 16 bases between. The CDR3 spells CASSRGRGGEKLFF. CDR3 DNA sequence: TGTGCCAGCAGCCGAGGGCGCGGTGGGGAAAAACTGTTTTTT.

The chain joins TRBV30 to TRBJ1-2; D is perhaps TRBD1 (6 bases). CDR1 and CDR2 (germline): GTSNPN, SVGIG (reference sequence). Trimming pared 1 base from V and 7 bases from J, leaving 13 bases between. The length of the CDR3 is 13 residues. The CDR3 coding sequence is TGTGCCTGGAGTGCGCTACAGGGTTTTGGCTACACCTTC. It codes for CAWSALQGFGYTF.

The chain's CDR3 is CASTGDISYEQYF. The CDR3 DNA sequence: TGTGCCAGCACCGGGGACATCTCCTACGAGCAGTACTTC. This chain uses TRBV7-9 with TRBJ2-7, with D possibly being TRBD1 (6 bases). CDR3 length: 13 residues. Germline V CDR1 and CDR2: SEHNR, FQNEAQ (reference sequence). V was clipped by 7 bases and J by 0 bases, with 10 bases between them.

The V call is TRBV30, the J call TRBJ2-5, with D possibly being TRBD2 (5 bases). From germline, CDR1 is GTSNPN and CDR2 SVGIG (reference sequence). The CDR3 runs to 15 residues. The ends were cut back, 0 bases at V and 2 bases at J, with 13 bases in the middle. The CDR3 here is CAWSVLRRFQETQYF. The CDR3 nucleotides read TGTGCCTGGAGTGTACTTAGGAGGTTTCAAGAGACCCAGTACTTC.

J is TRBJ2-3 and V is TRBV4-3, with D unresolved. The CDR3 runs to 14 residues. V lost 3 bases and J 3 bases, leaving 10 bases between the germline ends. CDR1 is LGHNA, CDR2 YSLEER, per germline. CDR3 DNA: TGCGCCAGCAGCCAGCCCGAGGAGACAGATACGCAGTATTTT. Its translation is CASSQPEETDTQYF.

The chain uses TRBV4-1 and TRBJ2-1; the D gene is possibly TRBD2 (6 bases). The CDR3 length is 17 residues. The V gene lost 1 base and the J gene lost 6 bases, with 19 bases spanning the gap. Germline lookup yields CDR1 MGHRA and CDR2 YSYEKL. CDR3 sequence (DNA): TGCGCCAGCAGCCAAGGCGCCGTAGCGGCGCGTAGCAATGAGCAGTTCTTC. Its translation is CASSQGAVAARSNEQFF.

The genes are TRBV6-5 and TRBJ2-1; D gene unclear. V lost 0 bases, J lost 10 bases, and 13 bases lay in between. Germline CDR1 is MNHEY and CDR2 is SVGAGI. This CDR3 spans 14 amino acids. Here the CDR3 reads CASSYSPELREQFF. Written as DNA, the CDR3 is TGTGCCAGCAGTTACTCACCCGAACTTCGCGAGCAGTTCTTC.

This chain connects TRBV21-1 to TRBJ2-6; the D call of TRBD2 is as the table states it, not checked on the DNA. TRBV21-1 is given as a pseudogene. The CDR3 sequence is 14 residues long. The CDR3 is CASPTGSGANVLTF. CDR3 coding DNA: TGTGCCAGCCCAACGGGCTCTGGGGCCAACGTCCTGACTTTC.

The CDR3 DNA sequence: TGCAGCGTTGGGAGGAACGGGGTAGCGGGAGAGGAGAATGAGCAGTTCTTC. Translated, it gives CSVGRNGVAGEENEQFF. This chain links TRBV29-1 with TRBJ2-1; the match to TRBD2 covers 9 bases. CDR1 SQVTM and CDR2 ANQGSEA come from the germline V gene. This CDR3 is built from 17 residues. The ends lost 4 bases at V and 7 bases at J; junction bases unmatched: 17.

In DNA, the CDR3 is TGTGCCAGCAAGAACGACAGGGTGAAGAACACTGAAGCTTTCTTT. Translating it yields CASKNDRVKNTEAFF. The chain combines TRBV27 with TRBJ1-1; 7 nucleotides line up with TRBD1. Germline V CDR1 and CDR2: MNHEY, SMNVEV (reference sequence). The CDR3 length is 15 residues. V lost 7 bases, J lost 1 base, and 9 bases stayed unmatched.